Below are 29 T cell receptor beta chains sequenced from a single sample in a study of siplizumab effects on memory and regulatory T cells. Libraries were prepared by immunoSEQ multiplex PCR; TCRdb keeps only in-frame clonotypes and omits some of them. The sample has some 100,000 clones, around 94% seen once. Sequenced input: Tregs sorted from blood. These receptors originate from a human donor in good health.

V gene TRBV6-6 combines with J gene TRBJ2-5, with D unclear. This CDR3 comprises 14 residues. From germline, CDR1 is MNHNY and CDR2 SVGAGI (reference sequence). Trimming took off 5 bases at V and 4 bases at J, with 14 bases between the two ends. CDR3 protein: CASSPVALSETQYF. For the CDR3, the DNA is TGTGCCAGCAGTCCAGTCGCCCTATCAGAGACCCAGTACTTC.

The CDR3 DNA reads TGTGCCAGCAGCTCTGGGCCGGGCGAAAAACTGTTTTTT. Its translation: CASSSGPGEKLFF. V gene TRBV7-8 combines with J gene TRBJ1-4; D is unclear. This CDR3 comprises 13 residues. Germline V CDR1 and CDR2: SGHVS, FQNEAQ. The V gene lost 4 bases and the J gene lost 8 bases, with 11 bases spanning the gap.

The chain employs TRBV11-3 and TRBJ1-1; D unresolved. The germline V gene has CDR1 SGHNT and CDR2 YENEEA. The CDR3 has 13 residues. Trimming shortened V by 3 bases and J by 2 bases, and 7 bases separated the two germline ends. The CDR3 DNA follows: TGTGCCAGCAGCTTTCAGGCAAACACTGAAGCTTTCTTT. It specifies CASSFQANTEAFF.

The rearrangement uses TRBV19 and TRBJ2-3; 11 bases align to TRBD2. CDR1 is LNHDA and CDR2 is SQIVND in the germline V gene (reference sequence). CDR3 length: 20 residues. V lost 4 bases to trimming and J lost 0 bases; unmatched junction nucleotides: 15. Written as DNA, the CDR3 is TGTGCCAGTAGTACCCGACTAGCGGGATCTCAACCCACTAGCACAGATACGCAGTATTTT. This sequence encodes CASSTRLAGSQPTSTDTQYF.

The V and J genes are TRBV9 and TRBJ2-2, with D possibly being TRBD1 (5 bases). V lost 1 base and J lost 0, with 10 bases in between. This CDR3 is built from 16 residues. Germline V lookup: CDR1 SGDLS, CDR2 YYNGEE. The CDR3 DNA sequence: TGTGCCAGCAGCGTACAGGGAAACCCGAACACCGGGGAGCTGTTTTTT. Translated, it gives CASSVQGNPNTGELFF.

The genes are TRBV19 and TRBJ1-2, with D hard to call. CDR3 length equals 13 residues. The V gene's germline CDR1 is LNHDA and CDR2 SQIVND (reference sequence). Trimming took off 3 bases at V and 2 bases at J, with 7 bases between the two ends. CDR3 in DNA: TGTGCCAGTAGTATTTTGGGAAACTATGGCTACACCTTC. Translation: CASSILGNYGYTF.

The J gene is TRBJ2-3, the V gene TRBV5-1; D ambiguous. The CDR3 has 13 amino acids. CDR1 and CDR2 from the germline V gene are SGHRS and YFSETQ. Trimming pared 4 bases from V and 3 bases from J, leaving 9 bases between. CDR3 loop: CASSKGITDTQYF. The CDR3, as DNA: TGCGCCAGCAGCAAGGGTATAACAGATACGCAGTATTTT.

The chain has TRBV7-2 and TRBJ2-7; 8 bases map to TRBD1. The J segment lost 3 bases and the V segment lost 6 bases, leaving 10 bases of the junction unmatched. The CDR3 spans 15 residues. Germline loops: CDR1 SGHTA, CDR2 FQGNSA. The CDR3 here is CASSTAQGGGYEQYF. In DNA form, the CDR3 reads TGTGCCAGCAGTACCGCACAGGGGGGTGGCTACGAGCAGTACTTC.

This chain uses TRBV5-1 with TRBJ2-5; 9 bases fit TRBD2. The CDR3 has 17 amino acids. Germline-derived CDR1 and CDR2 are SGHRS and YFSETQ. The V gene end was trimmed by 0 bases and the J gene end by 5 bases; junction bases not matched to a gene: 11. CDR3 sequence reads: CASSLAGSGSVGETQYF. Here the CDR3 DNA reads TGCGCCAGCAGCTTGGCCGGTAGCGGGAGCGTGGGGGAGACCCAGTACTTC.

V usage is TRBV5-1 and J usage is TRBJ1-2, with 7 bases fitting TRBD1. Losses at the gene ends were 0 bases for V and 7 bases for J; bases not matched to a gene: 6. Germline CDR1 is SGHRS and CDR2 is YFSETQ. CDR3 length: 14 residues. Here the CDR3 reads CASSLGTGASGYTF. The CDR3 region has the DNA TGCGCCAGCAGCTTGGGTACAGGGGCGAGTGGCTACACCTTC.

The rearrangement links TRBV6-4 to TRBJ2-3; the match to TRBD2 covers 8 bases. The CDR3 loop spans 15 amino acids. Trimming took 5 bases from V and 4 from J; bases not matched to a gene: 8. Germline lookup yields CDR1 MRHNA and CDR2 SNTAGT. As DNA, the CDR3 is TGTGCCAGCAGTACCGGGACTAGTCTCGCAGATACGCAGTATTTT. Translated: CASSTGTSLADTQYF.

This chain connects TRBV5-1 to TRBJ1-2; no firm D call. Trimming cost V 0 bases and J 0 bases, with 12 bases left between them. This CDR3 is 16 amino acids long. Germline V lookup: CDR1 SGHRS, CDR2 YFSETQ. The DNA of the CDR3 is TGCGCCAGCAGCTTGGGGCCACTACAAACTAACTATGGCTACACCTTC. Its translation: CASSLGPLQTNYGYTF.

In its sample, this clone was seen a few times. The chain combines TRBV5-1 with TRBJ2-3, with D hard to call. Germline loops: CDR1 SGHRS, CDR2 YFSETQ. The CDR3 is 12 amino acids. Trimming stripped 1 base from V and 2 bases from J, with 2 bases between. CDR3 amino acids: CASSLYTDTQYF. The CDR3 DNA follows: TGCGCCAGCAGCTTGTACACAGATACGCAGTATTTT.

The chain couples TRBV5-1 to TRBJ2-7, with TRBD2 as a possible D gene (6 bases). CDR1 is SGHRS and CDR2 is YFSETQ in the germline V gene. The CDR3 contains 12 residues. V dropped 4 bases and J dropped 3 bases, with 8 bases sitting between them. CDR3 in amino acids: CASSGGGYEQYF. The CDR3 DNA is TGCGCCAGCAGCGGGGGAGGCTACGAGCAGTACTTC.

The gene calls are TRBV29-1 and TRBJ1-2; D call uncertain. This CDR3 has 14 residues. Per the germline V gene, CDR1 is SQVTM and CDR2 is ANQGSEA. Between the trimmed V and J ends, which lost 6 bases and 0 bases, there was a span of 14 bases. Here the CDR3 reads CSVLPRASNYGYTF. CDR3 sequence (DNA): TGCAGCGTCCTACCTCGTGCTTCTAACTATGGCTACACCTTC.

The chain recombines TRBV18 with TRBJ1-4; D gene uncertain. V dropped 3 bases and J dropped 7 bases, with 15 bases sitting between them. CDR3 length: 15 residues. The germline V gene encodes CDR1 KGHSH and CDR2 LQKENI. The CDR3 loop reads CASSPAAARSEKLFF. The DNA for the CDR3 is TGTGCCAGCTCACCCGCGGCTGCGCGTAGTGAAAAACTGTTTTTT. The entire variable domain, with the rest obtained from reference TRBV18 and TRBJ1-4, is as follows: NAGVMQNPRHLVRRRGQEARLRCSPMKGHSHVYWYRQLPEEGLKFMVYLQKENIIDESGMPKERFSAEFPKEGPSILRIQQVVRGDSAAYFCASSPAAARSEKLFFGSGTQLSVL.

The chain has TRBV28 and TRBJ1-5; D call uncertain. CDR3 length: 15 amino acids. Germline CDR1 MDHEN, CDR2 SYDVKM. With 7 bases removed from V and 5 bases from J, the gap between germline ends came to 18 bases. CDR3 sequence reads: CASTPLGREYQPQHF. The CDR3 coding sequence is TGTGCCAGCACCCCCCTGGGCCGGGAGTATCAGCCCCAGCATTTT.

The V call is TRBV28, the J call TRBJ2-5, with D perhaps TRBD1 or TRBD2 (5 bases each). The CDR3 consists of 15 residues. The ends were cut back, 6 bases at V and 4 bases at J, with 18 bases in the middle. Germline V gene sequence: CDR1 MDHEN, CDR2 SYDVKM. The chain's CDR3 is CASRKGSGGRETQYF. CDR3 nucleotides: TGTGCCAGCAGGAAGGGGAGCGGAGGAAGAGAGACCCAGTACTTC.

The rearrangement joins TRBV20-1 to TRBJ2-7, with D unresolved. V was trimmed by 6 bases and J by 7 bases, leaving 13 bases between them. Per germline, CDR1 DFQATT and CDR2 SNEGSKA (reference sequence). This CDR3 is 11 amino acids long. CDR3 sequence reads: CSADGGLEQYF. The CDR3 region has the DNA TGCAGTGCCGACGGTGGGCTGGAGCAGTACTTC.

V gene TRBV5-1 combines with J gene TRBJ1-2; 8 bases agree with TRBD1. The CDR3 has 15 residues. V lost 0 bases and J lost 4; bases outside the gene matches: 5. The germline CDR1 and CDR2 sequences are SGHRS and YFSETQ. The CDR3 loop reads CASSLGQGASYGYTF. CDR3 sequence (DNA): TGCGCCAGCAGCTTGGGGCAGGGGGCATCCTATGGCTACACCTTC.

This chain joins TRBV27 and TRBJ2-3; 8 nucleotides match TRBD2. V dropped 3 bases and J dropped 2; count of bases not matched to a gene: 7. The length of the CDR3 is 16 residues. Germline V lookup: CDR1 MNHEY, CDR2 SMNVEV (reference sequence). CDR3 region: CASSFLGRGDTDTQYF. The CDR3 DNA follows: TGTGCCAGCAGTTTTTTGGGGCGGGGGGACACAGATACGCAGTATTTT.

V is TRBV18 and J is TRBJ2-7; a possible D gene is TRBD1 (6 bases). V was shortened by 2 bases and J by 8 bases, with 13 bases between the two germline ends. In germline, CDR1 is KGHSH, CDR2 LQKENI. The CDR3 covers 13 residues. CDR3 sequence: CASSPVRQDQQYF. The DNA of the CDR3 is TGTGCCAGCTCACCAGTAAGACAGGACCAGCAGTACTTC.

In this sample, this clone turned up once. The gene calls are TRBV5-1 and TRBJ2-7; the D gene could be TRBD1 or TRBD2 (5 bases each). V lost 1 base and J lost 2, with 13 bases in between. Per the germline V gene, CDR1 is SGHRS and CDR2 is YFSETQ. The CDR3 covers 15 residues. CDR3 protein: CASSLMVGRAYEQYF. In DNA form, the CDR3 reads TGCGCCAGCAGCTTGATGGTGGGACGGGCCTACGAGCAGTACTTC.

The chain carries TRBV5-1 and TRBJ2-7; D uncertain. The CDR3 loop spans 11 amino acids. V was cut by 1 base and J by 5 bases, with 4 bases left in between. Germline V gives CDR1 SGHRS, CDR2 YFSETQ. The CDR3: CASSLMDEQYF. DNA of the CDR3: TGCGCCAGCAGCTTGATGGACGAGCAGTACTTC.

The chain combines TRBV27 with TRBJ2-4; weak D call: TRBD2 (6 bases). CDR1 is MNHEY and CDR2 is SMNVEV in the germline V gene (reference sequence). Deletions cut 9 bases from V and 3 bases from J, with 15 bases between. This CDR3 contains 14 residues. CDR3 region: CASRLVGVKNIQYF. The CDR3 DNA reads TGTGCCAGTCGACTAGTTGGGGTCAAAAACATTCAGTACTTC.

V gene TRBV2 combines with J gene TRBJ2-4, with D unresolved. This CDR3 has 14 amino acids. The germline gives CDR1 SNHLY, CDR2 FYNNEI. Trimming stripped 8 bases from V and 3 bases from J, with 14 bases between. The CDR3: CASFASAVKNIQYF. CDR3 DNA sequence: TGTGCCAGCTTCGCCTCAGCAGTCAAAAACATTCAGTACTTC.

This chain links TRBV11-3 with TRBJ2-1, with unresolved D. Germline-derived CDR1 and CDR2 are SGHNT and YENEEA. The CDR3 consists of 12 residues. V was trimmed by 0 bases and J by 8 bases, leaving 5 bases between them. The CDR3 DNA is TGTGCCAGCAGCTTAGATCGGTATGAGCAGTTCTTC. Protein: CASSLDRYEQFF.

The CDR3 DNA sequence: TGTGCCAGCAGTTACCGAGGGAGGCAAGAGACCCAGTACTTC. Translated, it gives CASSYRGRQETQYF. The chain couples TRBV6-6 to TRBJ2-5; a possible D gene is TRBD2 (6 bases). Germline V gene lookup returns CDR1 MNHNY and CDR2 SVGAGI (reference sequence). This CDR3 comprises 14 residues. With 2 bases removed from V and 2 bases from J, the gap between germline ends came to 9 bases.

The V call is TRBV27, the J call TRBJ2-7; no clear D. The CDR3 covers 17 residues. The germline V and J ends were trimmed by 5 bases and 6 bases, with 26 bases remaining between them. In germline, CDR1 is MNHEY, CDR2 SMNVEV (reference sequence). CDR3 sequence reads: CASSLAVGSRLWGEQYF. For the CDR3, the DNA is TGTGCCAGCAGTCTGGCAGTGGGAAGCAGGCTCTGGGGCGAGCAGTACTTC.